This TCR beta chain emerged from a study of beta chain features in type 1 diabetes. General observations from the study: Reads derived from cDNA could over-represent cells showing high TCR expression.

Regarding this clone: Antigen unknown.

Trimming cost V 5 bases and J 0 bases; bases outside gene matches: 1. CDR1 and CDR2 (germline): SGHTA, FQGNSA. The CDR3 has 14 amino acids. On average, the one heparinised blood draw given by each donor was approximately 100 mL. Staining for CD45RO/CCR7/CD25/CD127/CD95/CD27 allowed sorting of CD4+ naive, central memory, regulatory and stem cell-like memory cells. Expressed TCRB transcripts got sequenced, as all isolated RNA was reverse transcribed. Data came from immunoSEQ multiplex PCR; TCRdb stores just in-frame clones and leaves some out. The sample yields about 350,000 clones, 15% to 20% seen once.

This sequence originates from a woman between 18 and 29 years old in good health. Material for sequencing was naive CD4+ T cells from blood. This rearrangement joins TRBV7-2 to TRBJ1-3; TRBD1 agrees at 7 bases. In nucleotides, the CDR3 is TGTGCCAGCAGCCGGGACAGCTCTGGAAACACCATATATTTT. As protein: CASSRDSSGNTIYF.